This TCR beta chain was recorded in a study of T cell responses to AZD1222 COVID-19 vaccine. TCRdb keeps only in-frame clones here, not all; method: immunoSEQ multiplex PCR. The sample has around 120,000 clones; roughly nine tenths are singletons. Regarding this clone: Antigen specificity is unknown.

General study results and limits: The breadth and depth of Spike-specific TCRs increased once two AZD1222 doses had been given. Unmutated variant regions are reportedly targeted by nearly half of spike-specific TCRs. Seropositive at baseline were only a handful of AZD1222 recipients. Spike was spanned by vaccine-associated CD4 TCRs, which were dominant at 160-218 and 743-854.

This TCR came from an adult in good health. Sequenced material: peripheral blood, taken on day 0 of AZD1222 vaccination.

The chain's CDR3 is CASSSDRGSEAFF. The DNA for the CDR3 is TGTGCCAGCAGCTCCGACAGGGGGTCTGAAGCTTTCTTT. This sequence joins TRBV28 and TRBJ1-1, with 9 bases lining up with TRBD1. Germline V gene sequence: CDR1 MDHEN, CDR2 SYDVKM. J was trimmed by 6 bases and V by 6 bases; bases with no gene match: 5. This CDR3 is 13 amino acids long.